These 20 T cell receptor beta chains came from one sample sequenced in a study of tumor-infiltrating lymphocytes in primary liver carcinoma. With a constant-region primer, TCR beta cDNA was made from about 0.55 ug of total RNA. Three nested multiplex PCR rounds of slightly modified ARM-PCR generated TCR beta libraries. The two initial PCR rounds, roughly 9 cycles each, used TRBV1-TRBV30 forward and C-beta reverse primers. TCRdb used MiXCR to reprocess the multiplex PCR reads, holding one entry per CDR3 protein. This table has about 350,000 distinct CDR3 sequences, approximately 64% appearing once. Researchers drew blood RNA from unsorted whole blood and extracted germline DNA as well. Sequenced sample: peripheral blood. The receptors stem from a middle-aged man with primary liver carcinoma and hepatitis B virus infection.

A remark on this clonotype: A read error may produce the germline difference seen at one junction end. The rearrangement joins TRBV11-2 to TRBJ2-3, with TRBD2 matching over 8 bases. The CDR3 is 19 amino acids. Germline V gene data show CDR1 as SGHAT and CDR2 as FQNNGV. CDR3 in DNA: TGTGCCAGCAGCTTAGAGGGGTCTGGGCTAGCGGGCCTCACAGATACGCGGTATTTT. Encoded protein: CASSLEGSGLAGLTDTRYF.

This clonotype was seen a few times. This sequence joins TRBV10-1 and TRBJ2-3; tentatively, D is TRBD2 (5 bases). The CDR3 length is 14 residues. Germline-derived CDR1 and CDR2 are WNHNN and SYGVQD (reference sequence). V lost 8 bases to trimming and J lost 10 bases, with 22 bases between them. The CDR3 loop reads CASRRGDASTAQYF. The CDR3 DNA is TGCGCCAGCCGCCGGGGAGACGCCTCCACTGCGCAGTATTTT.

As for this clonotype: A much larger clone lies one base from this, so it may be a read error. V usage is TRBV4-1 and J usage is TRBJ2-2; 7 bases align to TRBD2. The germline V gene has CDR1 MGHRA and CDR2 YSYEKL. CDR3 length equals 14 residues. For the CDR3, the DNA is TGCGCCAGCAGCCAAGCAAGGGTAGGCGGGGGGCTGTTTTTT. It specifies CASSQARVGGGLFF.

This clonotype occurred a few times. The CDR3 sequence is CASSASPNGELFF. As DNA, the CDR3 is TGTGCCAGCAGCGCTTCCCCGAACGGGGAGCTGTTTTTT. This sequence joins TRBV5-4 and TRBJ2-2; D remains ambiguous. CDR3 length: 13 residues. Per germline, CDR1 SGHNT and CDR2 YYREEE (reference sequence). V lost 4 bases and J 7 bases, leaving 11 bases between the germline ends. Full variable domain (rest looked up from reference TRBV5-4 and TRBJ2-2): ETGVTQSPTHLIKTRGQQVTLRCSSQSGHNTVSWYQQALGQGPQFIFQYYREEENGRGNFPPRFSGLQFPNYSSELNVNALELDDSALYLCASSASPNGELFFGEGSRLTVL.

This rearrangement joins TRBV28 to TRBJ1-5, with D possibly matching TRBD1 (5 bases). In germline, CDR1 is MDHEN, CDR2 SYDVKM. The CDR3 has 13 residues. Trimming cost V 6 bases and J 6 bases, with 12 bases left between them. CDR3 sequence: CASSPGTGQPQHF. CDR3 bases: TGTGCCAGCAGCCCAGGGACGGGTCAGCCCCAGCATTTT.

Note on this clonotype: One end of the junction fails to match germline, which may point to a read error. The chain couples TRBV11-2 to TRBJ2-1, with D tentatively TRBD2 (6 bases). The germline gives CDR1 SGHAT, CDR2 FQNNGV. This CDR3 is 14 amino acids long. This CDR3 reads CASSFRHGSNERFF. CDR3 bases: TGTGCCAGCAGCTTCAGACACGGGAGTAATGAGCGGTTCTTC.

Details on this clonotype: A clone one base away is much larger, so this may be a read error. The chain employs TRBV10-3 and TRBJ2-7; D is uncertain. V lost 4 bases, J lost 2 bases, and 12 bases lay in between. CDR1 and CDR2 from the germline V gene are ENHRY and SYGVKD. The CDR3 has 14 residues. As DNA, the CDR3 is TGTGCCATCAGTGCAAAGGGATATCCCTACGAGCAGTACTTC. Translated, it gives CAISAKGYPYEQYF.

Comments on this clonotype: A clone one base away is much larger, so this may be a read error. CDR3 in amino acids: CTSSGTDRGFDTQYF. The CDR3 bases are TGTACCAGCAGCGGAACGGACAGGGGGTTTGATACGCAGTATTTT. The chain uses TRBV6-1 and TRBJ2-3; 10 bases map to TRBD1. CDR1 is MNHNS, CDR2 SASEGT, per germline. CDR3 length: 15 amino acids.

The chain couples TRBV5-6 to TRBJ2-1; D is unclear. Deletions cut 2 bases from V and 9 bases from J, with 12 bases between. This CDR3 is 13 amino acids long. The germline gives CDR1 SGHDT, CDR2 YYEEEE. The CDR3 region is CASSLCALGEQFF. The CDR3 DNA is TGTGCCAGCAGCTTATGCGCCCTAGGTGAGCAGTTCTTC.

This rearrangement joins TRBV28 to TRBJ2-1, with D perhaps matching TRBD1 (5 bases). V was trimmed by 7 bases and J by 2 bases, leaving 15 bases between them. The CDR3 has 15 residues. The germline CDR1 and CDR2 sequences are MDHEN and SYDVKM. CDR3 sequence: CASNPDTHTYNEQFF. CDR3 bases: TGTGCCAGCAATCCGGACACGCATACCTACAATGAGCAGTTCTTC.

A note on this clonotype: A much larger clone is a single base away; this may be a read error. The conserved phenylalanine or tryptophan normally closing the CDR3 is absent here, so this likely arose from a read error. The rearrangement joins TRBV12-3 or TRBV12-4 to TRBJ2-1; TRBD2 agrees at 8 bases. V dropped 6 bases and J dropped 2; count of bases not matched to a gene: 3. The length of the CDR3 is 14 residues. The CDR3 region has the DNA TGTGCCAGCAGACTAGCGGCCCCCTACAATGAGCAGTTCATC. It translates to CASRLAAPYNEQFI.

The rearrangement uses TRBV4-1 and TRBJ1-3; weak D call: TRBD1 (5 bases). The germline V gene has CDR1 MGHRA and CDR2 YSYEKL. The CDR3 consists of 20 residues. Trimming removed 2 bases at V and 0 bases at J, with 23 bases between. The CDR3 DNA follows: TGCGCCAGCAGCCAAAACGGGACCCCCAGAAGTGGCGCCTCTGGAAACACCATATATTTT. Amino acids: CASSQNGTPRSGASGNTIYF.

This clonotype was seen once. The rearrangement links TRBV5-6 to TRBJ2-7; TRBD2 is a possible D gene (6 bases). Germline CDR1 and CDR2: SGHDT and YYEEEE. V lost 3 bases, J lost 6 bases, and 10 bases lay in between. The CDR3 loop spans 12 amino acids. CDR3: CASSSGETEQYF. The CDR3 bases are TGTGCCAGCAGCTCGGGAGAGACCGAGCAGTACTTC.

As regards this clonotype: The CDR3 carries no conserved terminal phenylalanine or tryptophan, so it likely arises from a read error. The chain employs TRBV11-1 and TRBJ1-2; D is ambiguous. The V gene lost 4 bases and the J gene lost 2 bases, with 14 bases spanning the gap. The CDR3 has 15 residues. Looked up from germline, CDR1 is SGHAT and CDR2 is FQDESV (reference sequence). The CDR3 nucleotides are TGTGCCAGCAGCTCCCGACTCAGCCCCAACTATGGCTACACCTTA. Translating gives CASSSRLSPNYGYTL.

This clonotype appeared once. At one end the junction does not follow the germline gene, possibly because of a read error. V gene TRBV12-3 or TRBV12-4 combines with J gene TRBJ2-7; no clear D. There are 16 residues in the CDR3. The CDR3 DNA follows: TGTGCCAGCGCCACCAGGTTGTCTAGGGATCCCTACGAGCTGTACTTC. This sequence encodes CASATRLSRDPYELYF.

This clonotype was counted at least ten times. The chain carries TRBV10-3 and TRBJ2-7; D may be TRBD1 (5 bases). V was pared by 7 bases and J by 9 bases, with 19 bases between. The CDR3 has 13 amino acids. Germline V CDR1 and CDR2: ENHRY, SYGVKD. The CDR3 reads CAITPQGTEMQYF. CDR3 in DNA: TGTGCCATCACCCCCCAGGGAACCGAAATGCAGTACTTC.

This chain uses TRBV24-1 with TRBJ1-1; D is unclear. The CDR3 totals 11 residues. CDR1 KGHDR and CDR2 SFDVKD come from the germline V gene. The V end was cut by 7 bases, the J end by 5 bases, with 7 bases between. This CDR3 reads CATSDMTEAFF. The CDR3 DNA reads TGTGCCACCAGCGATATGACTGAAGCTTTCTTT.

The rearrangement uses TRBV7-9 and TRBJ1-5; D is undetermined. Trimming cost V 5 bases and J 4 bases, with 15 bases left between them. Germline loops: CDR1 SEHNR, CDR2 FQNEAQ (reference sequence). The CDR3 consists of 15 residues. The CDR3 spells CASSPAGRGNQPQHF. The CDR3 coding sequence is TGTGCCAGCAGCCCGGCGGGCCGGGGAAATCAGCCCCAGCATTTT.

A few counts support this clonotype. This may be a read error, as it is one base from a much larger clone. The chain joins TRBV6-2 or TRBV6-3 to TRBJ2-1, with TRBD2 matching 9 bases. The CDR3 extends over 15 amino acids. The germline gives CDR1 MNHEY, CDR2 SVGEGT. CDR3 sequence: CASRRSGRVGNEQLF. The CDR3 DNA reads as TGTGCCAGCCGACGTAGCGGGAGAGTTGGTAATGAGCAGCTCTTC.

Note on this clonotype: A much larger clone sits a single nucleotide away, making a read error possible. The chain carries TRBV6-5 and TRBJ2-1, with D tentatively TRBD1 (6 bases). Germline V lookup: CDR1 MNHEY, CDR2 SVGAGI. The CDR3 runs 13 residues. CDR3 protein: CVSRRDINNEQFF. Here the CDR3 DNA reads TGTGTCAGCAGAAGGGACATTAACAATGAGCAGTTCTTC.